This T cell receptor (beta chain) derives from a study of shared clonotypes between healthy human individuals. Study-level results: It was expected that sequencing depth would affect clonotype sharing among donors.

Regarding this clone: Its antigen is unidentified.

Libraries were prepared by immunoSEQ multiplex PCR; TCRdb keeps only in-frame clonotypes and omits some of them. The sample records 1,400,000 or so clones, 98% being singletons. This CDR3 is built from 14 residues. Germline lookup yields CDR1 LNHDA and CDR2 SQIVND (reference sequence). V lost 4 bases to trimming and J lost 6 bases, with 14 bases between them. The genes are TRBV19 and TRBJ2-3; maybe TRBD1 (6 bases). The origin of this receptor is a man aged 25 to 45 in good health. Input material: naive CD4+ T cells sorted from blood. The subset here: CD45RA+ positively selected. The CDR3 region is CASSKQGLLDTQYF. The DNA for the CDR3 is TGTGCCAGTAGTAAACAGGGCCTATTGGATACGCAGTATTTT.